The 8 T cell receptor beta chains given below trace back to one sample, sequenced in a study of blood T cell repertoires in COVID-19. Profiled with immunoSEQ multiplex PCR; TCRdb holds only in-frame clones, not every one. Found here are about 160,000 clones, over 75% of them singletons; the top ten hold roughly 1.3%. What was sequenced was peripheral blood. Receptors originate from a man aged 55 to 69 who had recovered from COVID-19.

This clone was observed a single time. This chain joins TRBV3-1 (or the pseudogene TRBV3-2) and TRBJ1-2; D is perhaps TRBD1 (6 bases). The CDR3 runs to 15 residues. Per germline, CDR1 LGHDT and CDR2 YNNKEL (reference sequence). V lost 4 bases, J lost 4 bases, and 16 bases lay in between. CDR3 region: CASSLSNRAGYGYTF. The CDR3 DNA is TGTGCCAGCAGCCTTTCGAACAGGGCTGGCTATGGCTACACCTTC.

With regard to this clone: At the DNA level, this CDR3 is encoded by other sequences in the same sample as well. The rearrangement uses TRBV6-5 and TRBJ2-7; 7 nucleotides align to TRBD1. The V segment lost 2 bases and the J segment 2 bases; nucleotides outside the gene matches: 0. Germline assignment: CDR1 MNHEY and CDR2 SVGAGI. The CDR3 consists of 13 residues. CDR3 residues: CASSYDRAYEQYF. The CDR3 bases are TGTGCCAGCAGTTACGACAGGGCCTACGAGCAGTACTTC.

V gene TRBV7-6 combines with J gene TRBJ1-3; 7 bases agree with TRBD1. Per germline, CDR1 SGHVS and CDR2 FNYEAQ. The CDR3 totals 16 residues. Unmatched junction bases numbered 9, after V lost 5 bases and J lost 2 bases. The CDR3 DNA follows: TGTGCCAGCAGCACCCTAACAGGGGTCCCTGGAAACACCATATATTTT. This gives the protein CASSTLTGVPGNTIYF. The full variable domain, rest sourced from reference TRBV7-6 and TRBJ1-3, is GAGVSQSPRYKVTKRGQDVALRCDPISGHVSLYWYRQALGQGPEFLTYFNYEAQQDKSGLPNDRFSAERPEGSISTLTIQRTEQRDSAMYRCASSTLTGVPGNTIYFGEGSWLTVV.

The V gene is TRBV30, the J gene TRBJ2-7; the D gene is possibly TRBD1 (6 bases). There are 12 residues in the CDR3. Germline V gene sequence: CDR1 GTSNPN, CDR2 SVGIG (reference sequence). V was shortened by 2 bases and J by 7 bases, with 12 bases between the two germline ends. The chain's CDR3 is CAWSQERGEQYF. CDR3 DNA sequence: TGTGCCTGGAGTCAGGAGAGGGGGGAGCAGTACTTC.

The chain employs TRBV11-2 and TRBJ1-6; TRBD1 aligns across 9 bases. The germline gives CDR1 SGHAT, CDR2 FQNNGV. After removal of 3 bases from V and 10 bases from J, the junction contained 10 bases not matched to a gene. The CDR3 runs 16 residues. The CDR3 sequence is CASSFPTGQGRSPLHF. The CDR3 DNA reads TGTGCCAGCAGCTTTCCGACGGGACAGGGAAGATCACCCCTCCACTTT.

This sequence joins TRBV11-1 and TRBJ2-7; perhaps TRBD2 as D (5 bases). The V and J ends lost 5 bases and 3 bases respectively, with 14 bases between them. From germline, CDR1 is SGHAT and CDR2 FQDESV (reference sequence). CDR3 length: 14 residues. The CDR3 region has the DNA TGTGCCAGCAGCGCCGCCGGGAACCGCTACGAGCAGTACTTC. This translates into CASSAAGNRYEQYF.

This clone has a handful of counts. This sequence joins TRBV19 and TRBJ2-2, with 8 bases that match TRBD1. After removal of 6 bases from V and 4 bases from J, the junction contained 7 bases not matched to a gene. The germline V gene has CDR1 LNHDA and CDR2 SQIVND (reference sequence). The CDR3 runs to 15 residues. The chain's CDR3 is CASSVTGVGTGELFF. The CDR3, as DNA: TGTGCCAGTAGCGTGACAGGGGTCGGCACCGGGGAGCTGTTTTTT.

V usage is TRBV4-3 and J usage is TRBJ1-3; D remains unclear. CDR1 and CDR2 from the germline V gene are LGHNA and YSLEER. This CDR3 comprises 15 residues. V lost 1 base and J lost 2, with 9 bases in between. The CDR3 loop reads CASSQAGGAGNTIYF. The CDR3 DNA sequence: TGCGCCAGCAGCCAAGCGGGAGGAGCTGGAAACACCATATATTTT.